One and the same sample provided the 6 T cell receptor beta chains below, sequenced in a study of T cells in Graves' hyperthyroidism and ophthalmopathy. Researchers took RNA transcripts and amplified the TCR beta CDR3 regions from them. HTBI primers were employed in a first-round RT-PCR of the TCR CDR3. TCRdb re-called the multiplex PCR reads through MiXCR, storing one row per CDR3 protein. The sample lists a few hundred thousand distinct CDR3 sequences; 21% were seen once. Sequences were obtained from blood. The receptors derive from a woman aged 50 to 60 with Graves' hyperthyroidism.

This clonotype was observed many times. The chain employs TRBV20-1 and TRBJ2-5, with D perhaps matching TRBD1 or TRBD2 (5 bases each). Per germline, CDR1 DFQATT and CDR2 SNEGSKA (reference sequence). V gave up 1 base and J gave up 2 bases, with 23 bases separating them. This CDR3 region has 18 residues. The CDR3 DNA reads TGCAGTGCTAGAGTCGTGGGGGATCGATCGATACAACAAGAGACCCAGTACTTC. This gives the protein CSARVVGDRSIQQETQYF.

This clonotype was observed at least ten times. The chain carries TRBV30 and TRBJ1-1, with D possibly being TRBD1 (6 bases). The germline gives CDR1 GTSNPN, CDR2 SVGIG (reference sequence). The CDR3 length is 14 residues. V gave up 0 bases and J gave up 2 bases, with 10 bases separating them. For the CDR3, the DNA is TGTGCCTGGAGTGTCCGGGGGCGAAACACTGAAGCTTTCTTT. Its protein is CAWSVRGRNTEAFF.

The chain couples TRBV7-2 to TRBJ2-1; D possibly corresponds to TRBD2 (6 bases). Looked up from germline, CDR1 is SGHTA and CDR2 is FQGNSA. The germline V and J ends were trimmed by 1 base and 7 bases, with 11 bases remaining between them. This CDR3 has 14 amino acids. The CDR3 protein is CASSLVGRLNEQFF. CDR3 DNA: TGTGCCAGCAGCTTAGTCGGGAGACTTAATGAGCAGTTCTTC.

This clonotype was recorded many times. The chain is built from TRBV2 and TRBJ1-3; no reliable D call. Trimming stripped 3 bases from V and 4 bases from J, with 10 bases between. The CDR3 consists of 14 residues. The germline V gene encodes CDR1 SNHLY and CDR2 FYNNEI. CDR3 coding DNA: TGTGCCAGCAGTGATAGGACCTCGGGAAACACCATATATTTT. Protein product: CASSDRTSGNTIYF.

This clonotype has only a few counts. The CDR3 region is CSVSLNTEAFF. In DNA form, the CDR3 reads TGCAGTGTGTCCCTAAACACTGAAGCTTTCTTT. The rearrangement uses TRBV20-1 and TRBJ1-1; D is uncertain. This CDR3 contains 11 residues. The V end was cut by 7 bases, the J end by 2 bases, with 8 bases between. The V gene's germline CDR1 is DFQATT and CDR2 SNEGSKA (reference sequence).

This clonotype was picked up many times. This chain connects TRBV6-2 or TRBV6-3 to TRBJ2-1; TRBD2 might be the D (5 bases). Germline-derived CDR1 and CDR2 are MNHEY and SVGEGT. CDR3 length equals 16 residues. Between the trimmed V and J ends, which lost 1 base and 1 base, there was a span of 11 bases. CDR3 DNA: TGTGCCAGCAGTTACTTACTAGTAGGGTCCTACAATGAGCAGTTCTTC. This gives the protein CASSYLLVGSYNEQFF.